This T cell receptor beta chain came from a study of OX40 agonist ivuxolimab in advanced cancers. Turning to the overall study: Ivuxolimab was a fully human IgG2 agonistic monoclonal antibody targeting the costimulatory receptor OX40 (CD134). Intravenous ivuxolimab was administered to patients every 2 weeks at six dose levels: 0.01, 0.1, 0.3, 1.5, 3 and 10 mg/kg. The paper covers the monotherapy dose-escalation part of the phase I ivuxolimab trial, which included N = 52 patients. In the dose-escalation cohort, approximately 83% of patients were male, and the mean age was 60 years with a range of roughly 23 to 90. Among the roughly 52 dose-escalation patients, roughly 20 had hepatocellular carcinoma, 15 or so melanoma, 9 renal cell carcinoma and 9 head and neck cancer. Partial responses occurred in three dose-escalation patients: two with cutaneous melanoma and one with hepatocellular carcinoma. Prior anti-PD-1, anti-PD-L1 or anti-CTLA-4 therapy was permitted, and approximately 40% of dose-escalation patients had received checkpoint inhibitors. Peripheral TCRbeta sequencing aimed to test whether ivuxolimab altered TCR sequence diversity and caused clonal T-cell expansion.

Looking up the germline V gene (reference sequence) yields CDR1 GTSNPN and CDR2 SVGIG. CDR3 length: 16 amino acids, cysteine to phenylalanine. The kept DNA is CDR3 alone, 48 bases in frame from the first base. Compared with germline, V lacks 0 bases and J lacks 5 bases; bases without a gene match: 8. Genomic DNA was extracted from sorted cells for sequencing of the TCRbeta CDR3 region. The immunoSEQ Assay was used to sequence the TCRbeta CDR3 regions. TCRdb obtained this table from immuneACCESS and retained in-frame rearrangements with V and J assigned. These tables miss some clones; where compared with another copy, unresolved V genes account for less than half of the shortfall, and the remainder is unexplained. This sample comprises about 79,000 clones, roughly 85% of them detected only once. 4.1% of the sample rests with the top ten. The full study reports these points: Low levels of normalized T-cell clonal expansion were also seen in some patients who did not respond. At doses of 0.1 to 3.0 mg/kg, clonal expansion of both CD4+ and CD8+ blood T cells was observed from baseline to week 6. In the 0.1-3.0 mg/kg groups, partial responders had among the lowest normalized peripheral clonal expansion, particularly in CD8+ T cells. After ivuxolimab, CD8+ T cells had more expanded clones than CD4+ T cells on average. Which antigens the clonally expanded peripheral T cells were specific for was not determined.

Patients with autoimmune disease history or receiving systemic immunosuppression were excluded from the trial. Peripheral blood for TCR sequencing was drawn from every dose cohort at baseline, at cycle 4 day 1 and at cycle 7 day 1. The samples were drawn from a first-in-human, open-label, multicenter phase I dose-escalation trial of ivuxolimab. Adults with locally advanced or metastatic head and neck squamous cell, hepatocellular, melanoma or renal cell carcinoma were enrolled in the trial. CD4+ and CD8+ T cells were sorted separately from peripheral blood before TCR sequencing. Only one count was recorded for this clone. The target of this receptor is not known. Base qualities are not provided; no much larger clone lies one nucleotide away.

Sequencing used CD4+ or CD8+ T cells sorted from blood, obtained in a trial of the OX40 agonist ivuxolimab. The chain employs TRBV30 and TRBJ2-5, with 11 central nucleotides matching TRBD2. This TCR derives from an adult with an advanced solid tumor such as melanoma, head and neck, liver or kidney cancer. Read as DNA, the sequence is TGTGCCTGGAGTGTTGGTAGCGGGAGGGCCGTGGAGACCCAGTACTTC. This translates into CAWSVGSGRAVETQYF.